The 13 T cell receptor beta chains below were found in one sample sequenced in a study of T cells in Graves' hyperthyroidism and ophthalmopathy (dated by TCRdb to about 2019). Preparation of the library involved multiplex PCR. These reads were obtained on an Illumina HiSeq 2000. Amplification of TCR beta CDR3 regions was carried out from RNA transcripts. The first round of RT-PCR for the TCR CDR3 was performed with the HTBI primer set and the Qiagen OneStep RT-PCR kit. Starting from the raw public reads, TCRdb applied fastp trimming at Q25, assembled clones with MiXCR and retained in-frame beta chains. Rows merge per CDR3 protein into single entries with the most common DNA and genes. The sample table records approximately 700,000 distinct CDR3 sequences; approximately 16% of these occur just once. Over 7.5% of the sample comes from the top ten. Sequencing was carried out using blood. All receptors come from a man between 18 and 35 years old with Graves' hyperthyroidism.

This clonotype came up a few times. The rearrangement joins TRBV27 to TRBJ1-2; D gene ambiguous. The CDR3 spans 13 residues. Germline V gives CDR1 MNHEY, CDR2 SMNVEV (reference sequence). Deletions cut 5 bases from V and 1 base from J, with 8 bases between. CDR3: CASSPLSNYGYTF. CDR3 DNA sequence: TGTGCCAGCAGTCCCCTCAGTAACTATGGCTACACCTTC.

The CDR3 loop is CASSISGGRPDRTQYF. CDR3 coding DNA: TGTGCCAGTAGTATCAGTGGGGGACGACCCGACCGGACCCAGTACTTC. The V and J genes are TRBV19 and TRBJ2-5; TRBD1 or TRBD2 may be the D gene (5 bases each). Germline CDR1 LNHDA, CDR2 SQIVND (reference sequence). This CDR3 comprises 16 residues. Trimming took off 3 bases at V and 7 bases at J, with 21 bases between the two ends.

This clonotype was detected only a few times. V usage is TRBV29-1 and J usage is TRBJ2-2; 11 bases agree with TRBD1. The CDR3 is 14 residues long. The germline V gene has CDR1 SQVTM and CDR2 ANQGSEA. The V and J ends lost 6 bases and 5 bases, in that order; junction bases with no gene match: 5. The CDR3 DNA reads TGCAGCGTACGGACAGGGGGCTTTACCGGGGAGCTGTTTTTT. Translation: CSVRTGGFTGELFF.

This clonotype appeared many times. The V call is TRBV7-2, the J call TRBJ2-3; TRBD2 matches at 12 bases. There are 16 residues in the CDR3. Germline V gives CDR1 SGHTA, CDR2 FQGNSA. V lost 4 bases and J lost 3; bases outside the gene matches: 5. The CDR3 spells CASSSRLAGGTDTQYF. The CDR3 DNA follows: TGTGCCAGCAGCTCCCGCCTAGCGGGAGGGACAGATACGCAGTATTTT.

The V call is TRBV28, the J call TRBJ1-5; no clear D. Germline V gene sequence: CDR1 MDHEN, CDR2 SYDVKM. There are 15 residues in the CDR3. The germline V and J ends were trimmed by 5 bases and 4 bases, with 15 bases remaining between them. The CDR3 DNA reads as TGTGCCAGCAGTCCACAAGGACTGAAGAATCAGCCCCAGCATTTT. Translation: CASSPQGLKNQPQHF.

The rearrangement joins TRBV24-1 to TRBJ2-2; 7 bases align to TRBD2. This CDR3 has 18 amino acids. Germline CDR1 reads KGHDR; CDR2 reads SFDVKD. V shed 4 bases and J 0 bases; nucleotides not matched to a gene: 10. For the CDR3, the DNA is TGTGCCACCAGTGAGGTTGTCTGGGGGGGAACGAACACCGGGGAGCTGTTTTTT. Protein sequence: CATSEVVWGGTNTGELFF.

In this sample, this clonotype turned up many times. The rearrangement joins TRBV30 to TRBJ2-1, with 15 bases fitting TRBD2. The CDR3 covers 16 residues. Germline V lookup: CDR1 GTSNPN, CDR2 SVGIG (reference sequence). V shed 4 bases, J shed 4 bases, and the junction held 5 bases outside the gene matches. The CDR3 DNA follows: TGTGCCTGGACCGGACTAGCGGGAGGGGGATACAATGAGCAGTTCTTC. It specifies CAWTGLAGGGYNEQFF.

This clonotype has a handful of counts. V is TRBV20-1 and J is TRBJ1-2; 8 bases are shared with TRBD1. With 4 bases clipped from V and 8 bases from J, the junction kept 3 bases outside the gene matches. The CDR3 spans 11 residues. Germline CDR1 reads DFQATT; CDR2 reads SNEGSKA (reference sequence). This CDR3 reads CSAIQGVGYTF. DNA for the CDR3: TGCAGTGCTATACAGGGGGTGGGCTACACCTTC.

The V call is TRBV29-1, the J call TRBJ2-2; 9 bases map to TRBD2. The J segment lost 6 bases and the V segment lost 7 bases, leaving 6 bases of the junction unmatched. In germline, CDR1 is SQVTM, CDR2 ANQGSEA. The CDR3 runs 13 residues. CDR3 amino acids: CSAGTSLAGELFF. CDR3 nucleotide sequence: TGCAGCGCGGGGACTAGCCTGGCCGGGGAGCTGTTTTTT.

This clonotype was recorded a few times. The genes are TRBV12-3 or TRBV12-4 and TRBJ2-1; maybe TRBD1 (6 bases). The CDR3 extends over 13 amino acids. V was pared by 7 bases and J by 6 bases, with 13 bases between. CDR3 DNA sequence: TGTGCCAGCACCCTCCCAGGGGCCAATGAGCAGTTCTTC. Translated, it gives CASTLPGANEQFF.

This clonotype has ten or more counts. The V and J genes are TRBV28 and TRBJ1-2; D remains unclear. The CDR3 is made up of 12 amino acids. CDR1 and CDR2 from the germline V gene are MDHEN and SYDVKM. V was clipped by 8 bases and J by 9 bases, with 16 bases between them. The CDR3 DNA follows: TGTGCCAGCGGAAGACTGGATATGCGCTACACCTTC. It codes for CASGRLDMRYTF.

This clonotype has more than one count but fewer than ten. V usage is TRBV10-1 and J usage is TRBJ1-4; D gene uncertain. Germline CDR1 WNHNN, CDR2 SYGVQD (reference sequence). The CDR3 length is 12 residues. V gave up 3 bases and J gave up 1 base, with 0 bases separating them. CDR3 coding DNA: TGCGCCAGCAGTGAAACTAATGAAAAACTGTTTTTT. Its protein product is CASSETNEKLFF.

In its sample, this clonotype was seen a few times. The chain recombines TRBV2 with TRBJ2-1; 8 bases map to TRBD2. Losses at the gene ends were 6 bases for V and 2 bases for J; bases not matched to a gene: 6. The length of the CDR3 is 15 residues. Germline V gene lookup returns CDR1 SNHLY and CDR2 FYNNEI. Here the CDR3 reads CASSYSGIAYNEQFF. The CDR3 DNA reads TGTGCCAGCAGCTATAGCGGGATCGCCTACAATGAGCAGTTCTTC.